The 2 T cell receptor beta chains below all came from one sample that was sequenced in a study of blood T cell repertoires in COVID-19 (dated by TCRdb to the early 2020s). The library was generated by the immunoSEQ multiplex PCR assay. Drawn from immuneACCESS, this table holds only the in-frame rearrangements with V and J called that TCRdb kept. Clones are partly lost; checked studies trace under half to an unresolved V gene and leave the rest unexplained. The sample records roughly 350,000 clones, around 87% of which are singletons. Roughly 6% of the sample is in the top ten clones. Sequenced material: peripheral blood. The receptors stem from a woman aged 45-65 years with COVID-19, enrolled during active disease.

The rearrangement joins TRBV14 to TRBJ2-1, with 10 bases matching TRBD2. The CDR3 spans 14 residues. The junction had 6 bases not matched to a gene; V was cut back by 4 bases and J by 9 bases. The germline V gene encodes CDR1 SGHDN and CDR2 FVKESK. CDR3 region: CASSPGAGGGEQFF. The CDR3 coding sequence is TGTGCCAGCAGCCCCGGAGCGGGGGGGGGTGAGCAGTTCTTC.

In this sample, this clone turned up a few times. The chain is built from TRBV4-2 and TRBJ2-1; 12 bases are shared with TRBD2. Germline CDR1 reads LGHNA; CDR2 reads YNFKEQ. V shed 0 bases, J shed 4 bases, and the junction held 1 base outside the gene matches. The CDR3 is made up of 16 amino acids. CDR3 in DNA: TGTGCCAGCAGCCAAGAGACTAGCGGGAGATACAATGAGCAGTTCTTC. It codes for CASSQETSGRYNEQFF.